The 21 T cell receptor beta chains reported below all come from one sample, sequenced in a study of human T cells and chemical hapten exposure (dated by TCRdb to the early 2020s). Library preparation used RACE. For sequencing, a NextSeq 500 was employed. The public sequencing data were trimmed at Q25 with fastp and processed into clonotypes with MiXCR by TCRdb, which kept only in-frame beta chains. Identical CDR3 proteins give one entry, which carries the most common genes and DNA. The sample includes some 79,000 distinct CDR3 sequences, with 11% observed a single time. Roughly 3.7% of the sample belongs to the ten largest clones. This specimen's time point label, per the study, means: patch test 3, about 24 weeks after DPC sensitization. The treatment or condition label here, explained by the study, means: therapeutic diphenylcyclopropenone sensitization with weekly scalp DPC. The sample in question was whole blood, obtained in connection with sensitization to the hapten diphenylcyclopropenone (DPC). The receptors shown here come from a woman in her forties or fifties with alopecia areata. Some clones in this sample may be carry-over from other donors' samples.

This clonotype was detected only a few times. This chain links TRBV5-4 with TRBJ2-2; D may be TRBD1 (5 bases). The CDR3 extends over 15 amino acids. Germline values: CDR1 SGHNT, CDR2 YYREEE (reference sequence). The V and J ends lost 0 bases and 0 bases respectively, with 6 bases between them. The CDR3 nucleotides read TGTGCCAGCAGCTTGGAAGGGGCGAACACCGGGGAGCTGTTTTTT. This translates into CASSLEGANTGELFF.

This clonotype was counted only a few times. The chain combines TRBV6-5 with TRBJ2-4, with D possibly called TRBD1 or TRBD2 (5 bases each). The ends were cut back, 6 bases at V and 7 bases at J, with 13 bases in the middle. CDR3 size: 13 residues. Germline V CDR1 and CDR2: MNHEY, SVGAGI. The chain's CDR3 is CASSTVGTNIQYF. The CDR3 bases are TGTGCCAGCAGCACCGTAGGGACCAACATTCAGTACTTC.

The V call is TRBV12-5, the J call TRBJ1-1; TRBD1 aligns across 7 bases. J gave up 2 bases and V 4 bases, and 1 base lay outside the gene matches. Germline lookup yields CDR1 LGHNT and CDR2 FRNRAP. This CDR3 has 13 residues. The CDR3 region has the DNA TGTGCTAGTGGTTACAGGGGAAACACTGAAGCTTTCTTT. Translation gives CASGYRGNTEAFF.

Many counts were recorded for this clonotype. The CDR3 DNA is TGTGCCAGCAGCGTGGGGGCACTAGCGGGAGACTACATTCAGTACTTC. Its translation is CASSVGALAGDYIQYF. This rearrangement joins TRBV9 to TRBJ2-4; 11 nucleotides match TRBD2. The germline CDR1 and CDR2 sequences are SGDLS and YYNGEE. V trimming: 2 bases; J trimming: 8 bases; junction bases outside the gene matches: 9. The CDR3 is 16 amino acids. Full variable domain (missing parts from reference TRBV9 and TRBJ2-4): DSGVTQTPKHLITATGQRVTLRCSPRSGDLSVYWYQQSLDQGLQFLIQYYNGEERAKGNILERFSAQQFPDLHSELNLSSLELGDSALYFCASSVGALAGDYIQYFGAGTRLSVL.

The J gene is TRBJ2-3, the V gene TRBV7-9; 7 nucleotides agree with TRBD1. Germline lookup yields CDR1 SEHNR and CDR2 FQNEAQ (reference sequence). Trimming took 4 bases from V and 2 from J; bases not matched to a gene: 3. This CDR3 comprises 14 residues. The CDR3 nucleotides are TGTGCCAGCAGCTCAGGACAGGCCACAGATACGCAGTATTTT. Protein: CASSSGQATDTQYF.

This clonotype has just a few counts. V and J are TRBV30 and TRBJ2-1; maybe TRBD1 (5 bases). The V gene's germline CDR1 is GTSNPN and CDR2 SVGIG (reference sequence). Trimming pared 1 base from V and 11 bases from J, leaving 15 bases between. The CDR3 has 13 amino acids. The chain's CDR3 is CAWSGGRWGQQFF. DNA of the CDR3: TGTGCCTGGAGTGGGGGCCGTTGGGGTCAGCAGTTCTTC.

This clonotype has more than one count but fewer than ten. The chain uses TRBV29-1 and TRBJ2-3, with D perhaps TRBD2 (6 bases). Germline V gene data show CDR1 as SQVTM and CDR2 as ANQGSEA. This CDR3 is built from 12 residues. With 6 bases removed from V and 4 bases from J, the gap between germline ends came to 11 bases. CDR3 sequence reads: CSVAAGPDTQYF. CDR3 in DNA: TGCAGCGTGGCTGCGGGACCAGATACGCAGTATTTT.

The chain links TRBV3-1 to TRBJ2-7; the match to TRBD2 covers 12 bases. CDR3 length equals 15 residues. Germline CDR1 is LGHDT and CDR2 is YNNKEL (reference sequence). V gave up 2 bases and J gave up 6 bases; unmatched junction bases: 5. CDR3 in amino acids: CASSQQLAGGSEQYF. The CDR3 DNA is TGTGCCAGCAGCCAACAACTAGCGGGGGGCTCCGAGCAGTACTTC.

Of note for this clonotype: This may arise from a read error, as a much more abundant clone is one base away. The chain employs TRBV12-3 or TRBV12-4 and TRBJ2-2; maybe TRBD2 (5 bases). The length of the CDR3 is 14 residues. Written as DNA, the CDR3 is TGTGCCAGCAGTTTGATCGCGAACACCGGGGAGCTGATTTTT. Translation gives CASSLIANTGELIF.

This clonotype was observed at least ten times. This chain joins TRBV7-6 and TRBJ2-1, with 7 bases lining up with TRBD2. Germline CDR1 is SGHVS and CDR2 is FNYEAQ. This CDR3 contains 16 residues. Losses at the gene ends were 6 bases for V and 9 bases for J; bases not matched to a gene: 17. Here the CDR3 reads CASSPAGLAFGGEQFF. As DNA, the CDR3 is TGTGCCAGCAGTCCAGCGGGGCTAGCTTTTGGGGGTGAGCAGTTCTTC.

The chain couples TRBV19 to TRBJ1-5, with 7 bases aligning to TRBD1. With V trimmed by 11 bases and J by 4 bases, 5 bases remained unmatched. Germline CDR1 LNHDA, CDR2 SQIVND (reference sequence). The CDR3 loop spans 12 amino acids. Here the CDR3 reads CAANRGNQPQHF. The CDR3 DNA follows: TGTGCCGCCAACAGGGGTAATCAGCCCCAGCATTTT.

This clonotype was counted at least ten times. The chain joins TRBV5-1 to TRBJ1-1; weak D call: TRBD1 (6 bases). CDR1 SGHRS and CDR2 YFSETQ come from the germline V gene. This CDR3 comprises 13 residues. V was shortened by 4 bases and J by 1 base, with 8 bases between the two germline ends. The CDR3 DNA reads as TGCGCCAGCAGCCGACAGGAGAACACTGAAGCTTTCTTT. Residues: CASSRQENTEAFF.

This clonotype has a count of ten or more. This sequence joins TRBV11-1 and TRBJ2-1, with a tentative D call TRBD1 (6 bases). V was clipped by 3 bases and J by 7 bases, with 19 bases between them. Per germline, CDR1 SGHAT and CDR2 FQDESV (reference sequence). The CDR3 spans 16 residues. CDR3 DNA sequence: TGTGCCAGCAGCTTCGGCCGGGACACCCCTGGGAATGAGCAGTTCTTC. This sequence encodes CASSFGRDTPGNEQFF.

This chain connects TRBV3-1 to TRBJ1-5; 8 bases line up with TRBD1. Trimming took 4 bases from V and 3 from J; bases not matched to a gene: 8. Germline CDR1 LGHDT, CDR2 YNNKEL (reference sequence). The CDR3 is made up of 16 amino acids. The CDR3 spells CASSLSMTGVNQPQHF. The CDR3 bases are TGTGCCAGCAGCCTATCCATGACAGGGGTCAATCAGCCCCAGCATTTT.

This clonotype occurred a few times. The chain recombines TRBV4-1 with TRBJ1-4; 10 bases line up with TRBD1. This CDR3 is built from 15 residues. The junction had 7 bases not matched to a gene; V was cut back by 4 bases and J by 8 bases. Germline V gives CDR1 MGHRA, CDR2 YSYEKL. The CDR3 DNA is TGCGCCAGCAGCCTGGCCGGGACAGGGGAAGAAAAACTGTTTTTT. This sequence encodes CASSLAGTGEEKLFF.

The J gene is TRBJ2-7, the V gene TRBV7-3; D may be TRBD2 (6 bases). The V gene lost 4 bases and the J gene lost 7 bases, with 11 bases spanning the gap. Germline CDR1 and CDR2: SGHTA and FQGTGA. The CDR3 spans 12 residues. CDR3 sequence reads: CASSYLAREQYF. The CDR3 nucleotides are TGTGCCAGCAGCTACCTAGCGAGAGAGCAGTACTTC.

This clonotype was detected a few times. The DNA for the CDR3 is TGCGCCAGCAGCTTGGTTTTTCAGCGGGAGGGGAGCTACGAGCAGTACTTC. Translating it yields CASSLVFQREGSYEQYF. The genes are TRBV5-1 and TRBJ2-7; 10 bases agree with TRBD2. With 0 bases clipped from V and 3 bases from J, the junction kept 9 bases outside the gene matches. The CDR3 covers 17 residues. Germline lookup yields CDR1 SGHRS and CDR2 YFSETQ.

At least ten counts were recorded for this clonotype. DNA for the CDR3: TGTGCCAGCATCCTCTATAGCGGTGCGAATCTAGCCAAAAACATTCAGTACTTC. Residues: CASILYSGANLAKNIQYF. This chain connects TRBV7-9 to TRBJ2-4; TRBD2 might be the D (6 bases). The CDR3 totals 18 residues. V gave up 7 bases and J gave up 0 bases, with 22 bases separating them. Looked up from germline, CDR1 is SEHNR and CDR2 is FQNEAQ (reference sequence).

A few counts support this clonotype. This chain connects TRBV11-2 to TRBJ2-7, with 8 bases aligning to TRBD2. Germline-derived CDR1 and CDR2 are SGHAT and FQNNGV. The CDR3 totals 16 residues. V gave up 4 bases and J gave up 2 bases; unmatched junction bases: 10. CDR3 DNA sequence: TGTGCCAGCAGCTCTGGGGGGGGAGCGGGAGCCTACGAGCAGTACTTC. Its protein product is CASSSGGGAGAYEQYF.

This clonotype was detected ten times or more. The chain links TRBV5-1 to TRBJ2-1; 12 bases are shared with TRBD1. J was trimmed by 8 bases and V by 4 bases; bases with no gene match: 7. Germline CDR1 SGHRS, CDR2 YFSETQ. The CDR3 totals 15 residues. CDR3 nucleotide sequence: TGCGCCAGCAGCCCCACGGGACAGGGGGCGCATGAGCAGTTCTTC. This codes for CASSPTGQGAHEQFF.

This clonotype was picked up many times. The chain is built from TRBV25-1 and TRBJ2-1; D uncertain. CDR1 is MGHDK and CDR2 is SYGVNS in the germline V gene. The CDR3 loop spans 15 amino acids. The germline V and J ends were trimmed by 4 bases and 0 bases, with 10 bases remaining between them. The DNA of the CDR3 is TGTGCCAGCAGTGGTAACCCGAGCTCCTACAATGAGCAGTTCTTC. It translates to CASSGNPSSYNEQFF.